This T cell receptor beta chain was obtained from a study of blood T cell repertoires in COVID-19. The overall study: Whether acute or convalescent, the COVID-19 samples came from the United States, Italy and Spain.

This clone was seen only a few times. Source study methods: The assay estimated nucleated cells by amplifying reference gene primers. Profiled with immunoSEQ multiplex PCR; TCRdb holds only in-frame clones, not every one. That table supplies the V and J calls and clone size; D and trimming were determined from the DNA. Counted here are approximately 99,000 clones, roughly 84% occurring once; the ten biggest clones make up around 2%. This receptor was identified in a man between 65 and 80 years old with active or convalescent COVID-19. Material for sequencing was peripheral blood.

This chain's CDR3 is CASSLGGNSNQPQHF. DNA of the CDR3: TGCGCCAGCAGCCTGGGAGGGAATAGCAATCAGCCCCAGCATTTT. The J gene is TRBJ1-5, the V gene TRBV4-1; D call uncertain. Germline V gene lookup returns CDR1 MGHRA and CDR2 YSYEKL. Trimming shortened V by 4 bases and J by 0 bases, and 10 bases separated the two germline ends. The CDR3 is 15 residues long.